These 6 T cell receptor beta chains were sequenced from one sample in a study of blood T cell repertoires in COVID-19. Clones were read by immunoSEQ multiplex PCR, and TCRdb kept only the in-frame ones, dropping some. Of around 300,000 clones in the sample, roughly 88% were seen once. The sample comprised peripheral blood. The receptor source for this set is a woman in her twenties or thirties with active or convalescent COVID-19.

The chain combines TRBV6-2 or TRBV6-3 with TRBJ2-5, with D unresolved. Germline V gives CDR1 MNHEY, CDR2 SVGEGT. The CDR3 runs 14 residues. Trimming took 0 bases from V and 5 from J, leaving 10 bases between them. This CDR3 reads CASSYSTGLETQYF. The CDR3 bases are TGTGCCAGCAGTTACTCGACTGGGTTGGAGACCCAGTACTTC.

V and J are TRBV28 and TRBJ2-5; TRBD1 agrees at 7 bases. The J segment lost 7 bases and the V segment lost 7 bases, leaving 18 bases of the junction unmatched. The CDR3 spans 16 residues. Germline CDR1 MDHEN, CDR2 SYDVKM. This CDR3 is CASTPPGQSLEGTQYF. CDR3 bases: TGTGCCAGCACCCCCCCGGGACAGTCACTCGAGGGGACCCAGTACTTC.

The V and J genes are TRBV10-1 and TRBJ1-2; perhaps TRBD1 as D (6 bases). Germline CDR1 reads WNHNN; CDR2 reads SYGVQD (reference sequence). The CDR3 has 13 residues. V lost 6 bases to trimming and J lost 3 bases, with 11 bases between them. The chain's CDR3 is CASSPQGHYGYTF. Written as DNA, the CDR3 is TGCGCCAGCAGCCCACAGGGTCACTATGGCTACACCTTC.

This chain links TRBV10-3 with TRBJ2-2; tentatively, D is TRBD2 (7 bases). V dropped 8 bases and J dropped 3 bases, with 13 bases sitting between them. Germline values: CDR1 ENHRY, CDR2 SYGVKD. CDR3 length: 14 amino acids. CDR3 sequence: CAIGGGADTGELFF. The DNA for the CDR3 is TGTGCCATCGGAGGGGGGGCGGACACCGGGGAGCTGTTTTTT.

In this sample, this clone turned up once. V usage is TRBV18 and J usage is TRBJ1-6; D gene uncertain. V was pared by 0 bases and J by 5 bases, with 14 bases between. The CDR3 runs 17 residues. Per the germline V gene, CDR1 is KGHSH and CDR2 is LQKENI. The CDR3 protein is CASSPPTPARNNSPLHF. The DNA for the CDR3 is TGTGCCAGCTCACCACCGACACCCGCCCGGAATAATTCACCCCTCCACTTT. The complete variable domain, with remaining parts taken from reference TRBV18 and TRBJ1-6, reads NAGVMQNPRHLVRRRGQEARLRCSPMKGHSHVYWYRQLPEEGLKFMVYLQKENIIDESGMPKERFSAEFPKEGPSILRIQQVVRGDSAAYFCASSPPTPARNNSPLHFGNGTRLTVT.

The chain employs TRBV4-2 and TRBJ2-2; 8 bases are shared with TRBD2. J lost 6 bases, V lost 0 bases, and 9 bases had no gene match. In germline, CDR1 is LGHNA, CDR2 YNFKEQ. The CDR3 runs to 17 residues. CDR3 loop: CASSQDSDGGASGELFF. Here the CDR3 DNA reads TGTGCCAGCAGCCAAGATTCTGACGGGGGGGCCTCCGGGGAGCTGTTTTTT.